A selection of T cell receptor beta chains follows, all from one sample in a study of blood T cell repertoires in COVID-19. Repertoires were generated with immunoSEQ multiplex PCR, while TCRdb's copy carries only in-frame clones and drops some. The sample lists about 74,000 clones, about 83% occurring once. The material sequenced was peripheral blood. All receptors derive from a man aged 70-80 years with acute or convalescent COVID-19. Both conserved end residues are part of each CDR3. Each record gives: J gene, V gene, CDR3 protein.

>TRBJ2-2|TRBV14
CASSQPGTAPMATGELFF
>TRBJ2-1|TRBV6-2/TRBV6-3
CASSYLAQLAGNNEQFF
>TRBJ2-7|TRBV29-1
CSVVQGFYEQYF
>TRBJ1-5|TRBV6-6
CASSPRTYNQPQHF
>TRBJ1-3|TRBV9
CASSVEGGRGNTIYF
>TRBJ2-7|TRBV6-2/TRBV6-3
CASSTTPGHYEQYF
>TRBJ2-5|TRBV7-9
CASSQDRPGTQYF
>TRBJ2-7|TRBV5-4
CASSTQGQPSYEQYF
>TRBJ2-7|TRBV6-5
CASSSGLVSYEQYF
>TRBJ2-3|TRBV2
CASTMFAGVGTDTQYF
>TRBJ1-2|TRBV28
CASNTNYGYTF
>TRBJ2-7|TRBV19
CASSIGGSMQLLDEQYF
>TRBJ1-3|TRBV15
CATSRESGSSGNTIYF
>TRBJ2-7|TRBV5-4
CASSFQRGYEQYF
>TRBJ2-1|TRBV11-2
CASSLPHPAGNEQFF
>TRBJ2-7|TRBV5-6
CASSLLILPGEQYF
>TRBJ1-6|TRBV29-1
CSAGQPNSPLHF
>TRBJ1-2|TRBV7-8
CASSLDDRTYGYTF
>TRBJ1-2|TRBV28
CASSLLQRRESRSYGYTF
>TRBJ2-1|TRBV14
CASSQTRTSWIYNEQFF
>TRBJ2-3|TRBV5-1
CASSLARLSTDTQYF
>TRBJ2-3|TRBV4-1
CASSQELGGSRGTDTQYF
>TRBJ1-2|TRBV7-8
CASSLAQGGYGYTF